The 20 T cell receptor beta chains below come from one sample, sequenced in a study of T-cell memory formation after mild COVID-19. Via MiXCR, TCRdb re-called the 5' RACE reads, giving one row per CDR3 protein. The table has approximately 290,000 distinct CDR3 sequences, roughly a fifth seen once. The source material was PBMCs or a T cell subset sorted from them (not recorded which). The receptors were gathered from a man in his late teens or twenties who had mild COVID-19 (a few samples of this study predate the infection). Cell type and time point are not known.

This chain connects TRBV3-1 to TRBJ2-5, with D possibly being TRBD2 (5 bases). Germline CDR1 LGHDT, CDR2 YNNKEL (reference sequence). Trimming removed 4 bases at V and 7 bases at J, with 19 bases between. The CDR3 runs to 15 residues. The CDR3 DNA reads as TGTGCCAGCAGCCCCCCTGAGGGCTATGGCGGGACCCAGTACTTC. This codes for CASSPPEGYGGTQYF.

This clonotype has just a few counts. The chain links TRBV7-3 to TRBJ2-2; D might be TRBD1 (6 bases). The germline V gene has CDR1 SGHTA and CDR2 FQGTGA. V was cut by 5 bases and J by 0 bases, with 10 bases left in between. This CDR3 has 15 amino acids. In DNA, the CDR3 is TGTGCCAGCAGCCCGGGACATACGAACACCGGGGAGCTGTTTTTT. Protein: CASSPGHTNTGELFF.

The chain uses TRBV12-2 and TRBJ1-5; TRBD1 was called by the table and not checked on the DNA. TRBV12-2 is designated a pseudogene. The length of the CDR3 is 19 residues. Here the CDR3 DNA reads TGTGCAAGTCGCTTAGAAGGACGGACAGGCACCCCTAGCAATCAGCCCCAGCATTTT. Its translation is CASRLEGRTGTPSNQPQHF.

The rearrangement uses TRBV7-2 and TRBJ1-5; no clear D gene. The germline V gene has CDR1 SGHTA and CDR2 FQGNSA. V lost 3 bases and J 0 bases, leaving 9 bases between the germline ends. This CDR3 is built from 15 residues. CDR3 DNA sequence: TGTGCCAGCAGCTTCTTGACGAATAGCAATCAGCCCCAGCATTTT. It codes for CASSFLTNSNQPQHF. The whole variable domain, filled in from reference TRBV7-2 and TRBJ1-5, reads GAGVSQSPSNKVTEKGKDVELRCDPISGHTALYWYRQSLGQGLEFLIYFQGNSAPDKSGLPSDRFSAERTGGSVSTLTIQRTQQEDSAVYLCASSFLTNSNQPQHFGDGTRLSIL.

Note on this clonotype: Germline is not matched at one junction end, which may reflect a read error. CDR3 in amino acids: CDSSLPDGLSYEQYF. The CDR3 coding sequence is TGTGACAGCAGCTTACCGGACGGCCTCTCCTACGAGCAGTACTTC. J is TRBJ2-7 and V is TRBV7-9; D is uncertain. CDR1 is SEHNR and CDR2 is FQNEAQ in the germline V gene (reference sequence). CDR3 size: 15 residues.

This sequence joins TRBV11-2 and TRBJ2-1, with 8 positions matching TRBD2. The CDR3 has 15 residues. Germline CDR1 is SGHAT and CDR2 is FQNNGV. Trimming took 5 bases from V and 7 from J; bases not matched to a gene: 10. CDR3 in amino acids: CASSPGGGPGNEQFF. The DNA of the CDR3 is TGTGCCAGCAGCCCCGGGGGGGGGCCTGGGAATGAGCAGTTCTTC.

This clonotype was found a few times. The rearrangement links TRBV20-1 to TRBJ2-1, with D possibly TRBD2 on 5 matching bases. The CDR3 consists of 12 residues. The germline V gene has CDR1 DFQATT and CDR2 SNEGSKA (reference sequence). V lost 5 bases, J lost 4 bases, and 9 bases lay in between. CDR3 in amino acids: CSALPGYNEQFF. Here the CDR3 DNA reads TGCAGTGCTCTCCCGGGGTACAATGAGCAGTTCTTC.

The V call is TRBV12-3 or TRBV12-4, the J call TRBJ2-1, with D tentatively TRBD2 (6 bases). Trimming took off 3 bases at V and 9 bases at J, with 12 bases between the two ends. The CDR3 covers 13 residues. The CDR3 is CASSLPVTSEQFF. CDR3 DNA sequence: TGTGCCAGCAGTTTGCCTGTGACTAGTGAGCAGTTCTTC.

The V call is TRBV30, the J call TRBJ1-2; D unresolved. The CDR3 consists of 15 residues. With 1 base removed from V and 4 bases from J, the gap between germline ends came to 16 bases. Germline CDR1 GTSNPN, CDR2 SVGIG (reference sequence). The CDR3 DNA is TGTGCCTGGAGTGAGGATCCGATTCGGATCTATGGCTACACCTTC. Residues: CAWSEDPIRIYGYTF.

The chain carries TRBV7-9 and TRBJ2-3; D not resolved. CDR1 and CDR2 (germline): SEHNR, FQNEAQ (reference sequence). The CDR3 extends over 14 amino acids. Trimming shortened V by 6 bases and J by 6 bases, and 16 bases separated the two germline ends. The CDR3 protein is CASSSTQGSDTQYF. As DNA, the CDR3 is TGTGCCAGCAGTTCAACCCAAGGGTCGGATACGCAGTATTTT.

The genes are TRBV27 and TRBJ2-7; 10 nucleotides align to TRBD1. In germline, CDR1 is MNHEY, CDR2 SMNVEV (reference sequence). The trim removed 11 bases at V and 9 bases at J, leaving 10 bases unmatched. This CDR3 is 12 amino acids long. CDR3 amino acids: CAGGQGLTWQYV. The CDR3 bases are TGTGCCGGGGGACAGGGGCTCACATGGCAGTACGTC.

The chain employs TRBV2 and TRBJ2-5; D is unclear. The V gene's germline CDR1 is SNHLY and CDR2 FYNNEI. The CDR3 sequence is 11 residues long. Trimming took 7 bases from V and 7 from J, leaving 10 bases between them. CDR3 coding DNA: TGTGCCAGCACGCCTTGGTGGACCCAGTACTTC. It translates to CASTPWWTQYF.

The J gene is TRBJ2-3, the V gene TRBV6-2 or TRBV6-3, with D tentatively TRBD2 (7 bases). The germline V gene encodes CDR1 MNHEY and CDR2 SVGEGT. This CDR3 is built from 15 residues. The V and J ends lost 3 bases and 2 bases respectively, with 12 bases between them. As DNA, the CDR3 is TGTGCCAGCAGTTATTTCGGGGGGCTCACAGATACGCAGTATTTT. Translated, it gives CASSYFGGLTDTQYF.

This clonotype came up once. J is TRBJ2-1 and V is TRBV7-9; no definite D call. This CDR3 contains 12 residues. From germline, CDR1 is SEHNR and CDR2 FQNEAQ (reference sequence). Trimming took off 3 bases at V and 9 bases at J, with 9 bases between the two ends. The CDR3: CASSFNTGEQFF. The CDR3 DNA follows: TGTGCCAGCAGCTTCAACACGGGTGAGCAGTTCTTC.

CDR3 DNA sequence: TGTGCCAGCAGCTTCATCGGGGGATTGAACACTGAAGCTTTCTTT. It encodes CASSFIGGLNTEAFF. This rearrangement joins TRBV7-3 to TRBJ1-1; perhaps TRBD1 as D (5 bases). The CDR3 sequence is 15 residues long. Germline CDR1 SGHTA, CDR2 FQGTGA. Trimming cost V 3 bases and J 0 bases, with 11 bases left between them.

This clonotype was seen more than once but under ten times. This chain uses TRBV7-8 with TRBJ2-7; 7 nucleotides agree with TRBD1. After removal of 3 bases from V and 2 bases from J, the junction contained 4 bases not matched to a gene. The CDR3 has 14 residues. CDR1 SGHVS and CDR2 FQNEAQ come from the germline V gene. DNA of the CDR3: TGTGCCAGCAGCTTCTCAGGGGGAACCTACGAGCAGTACTTC. Amino acids: CASSFSGGTYEQYF.

This clonotype turned up a few times. This sequence joins TRBV27 and TRBJ2-7; 8 bases agree with TRBD1. This CDR3 region has 11 residues. CDR1 and CDR2 from the germline V gene are MNHEY and SMNVEV (reference sequence). Trimming took 5 bases from V and 9 from J; bases not matched to a gene: 3. The CDR3: CASSLTGGQYF. The CDR3 coding sequence is TGTGCCAGCAGTCTCACAGGGGGGCAGTACTTC.

This clonotype has only one observation. An end of the junction differs from the germline gene, which may be a read error. The chain uses TRBV7-2 and TRBJ2-4; D ambiguous. Germline V gives CDR1 SGHTA, CDR2 FQGNSA. CDR3 length: 12 amino acids. The chain's CDR3 is CASCLGGNIQYF. CDR3 nucleotide sequence: TGTGCCAGCTGCTTAGGTGGAAACATTCAGTACTTC.

The chain carries TRBV19 and TRBJ2-5, with 7 bases fitting TRBD1. This CDR3 has 12 residues. Trimming at V came to 10 bases and at J to 1 base, leaving 3 bases not matched to a gene. Looked up from germline, CDR1 is LNHDA and CDR2 is SQIVND (reference sequence). In DNA, the CDR3 is TGTGCCACGGGACAGCCCCAAGAGACCCAGTACTTC. Protein: CATGQPQETQYF. Based on the CDR3 plus reference TRBV19 and TRBJ2-5, the full variable domain is DGGITQSPKYLFRKEGQNVTLSCEQNLNHDAMYWYRQDPGQGLRLIYYSQIVNDFQKGDIAEGYSVSREKKESFPLTVTSAQKNPTAFYLCATGQPQETQYFGPGTRLLVL.

The J gene is TRBJ1-4, the V gene TRBV29-1, with TRBD1 as a possible D gene (6 bases). V lost 7 bases, J lost 4 bases, and 13 bases lay in between. CDR1 is SQVTM and CDR2 is ANQGSEA in the germline V gene. CDR3 length equals 13 residues. The DNA of the CDR3 is TGCAGCGCTATAGGACAGAATAATGAAAAACTGTTTTTT. Translating it yields CSAIGQNNEKLFF. Together with reference TRBV29-1 and TRBJ1-4, the CDR3 gives the full variable domain: SAVISQKPSRDICQRGTSLTIQCQVDSQVTMMFWYRQQPGQSLTLIATANQGSEATYESGFVIDKFPISRPNLTFSTLTVSNMSPEDSSIYLCSAIGQNNEKLFFGSGTQLSVL.